This passage covers 21 T cell receptor beta chains from one sample sequenced in a study of cytomegalovirus exposure and HLA in healthy donors. The PCR ran on 60 Vbeta and 13 Jbeta primers. The assay was immunoSEQ multiplex PCR, and TCRdb's table has in-frame clones only and misses some. The sample consists of tens of thousands of clones, approximately 72% of them appearing once. Sequenced sample: PBMCs. Source of these receptors: a woman aged 30 to 39 in good health and CMV-seropositive.

The V and J genes are TRBV9 and TRBJ2-3; 8 bases are shared with TRBD2. CDR1 and CDR2 (germline): SGDLS, YYNGEE. This CDR3 region has 16 residues. The junction had 8 bases not matched to a gene; V was cut back by 1 base and J by 4 bases. CDR3 amino acids: CASSVYSGRTSDTQYF. The CDR3 DNA reads as TGTGCCAGCAGCGTATACAGCGGGAGAACTTCAGATACGCAGTATTTT. The full variable domain, with the rest looked up from reference TRBV9 and TRBJ2-3, is DSGVTQTPKHLITATGQRVTLRCSPRSGDLSVYWYQQSLDQGLQFLIQYYNGEERAKGNILERFSAQQFPDLHSELNLSSLELGDSALYFCASSVYSGRTSDTQYFGPGTRLTVL.

The rearrangement uses TRBV2 and TRBJ2-5, with D tentatively TRBD2 (6 bases). The CDR3 runs 18 residues. Germline assignment: CDR1 SNHLY and CDR2 FYNNEI. Trimming stripped 1 base from V and 1 base from J, with 19 bases between. In DNA form, the CDR3 reads TGTGCCAGCAGTGAAGGCCGGAGGGCCCTTAACTTCCAAGAGACCCAGTACTTC. Its protein is CASSEGRRALNFQETQYF.

The V call is TRBV15, the J call TRBJ2-1; D not certain. This CDR3 contains 14 residues. Germline V gene lookup returns CDR1 LNHNV and CDR2 YYDKDF (reference sequence). Trimming removed 0 bases from V and 8 bases from J, with 11 bases in between. CDR3 residues: CATSRDVALYEQFF. DNA of the CDR3: TGTGCCACCAGCAGAGATGTGGCTTTATATGAGCAGTTCTTC. The variable domain in full, with the rest retrieved from reference TRBV15 and TRBJ2-1, is DAMVIQNPRYQVTQFGKPVTLSCSQTLNHNVMYWYQQKSSQAPKLLFHYYDKDFNNEADTPDNFQSRRPNTSFCFLDIRSPGLGDTAMYLCATSRDVALYEQFFGPGTRLTVL.

This chain connects TRBV27 to TRBJ1-1, with 10 bases matching TRBD1. J gave up 0 bases and V 6 bases, and 4 bases lay outside the gene matches. CDR3 length: 15 residues. In germline, CDR1 is MNHEY, CDR2 SMNVEV (reference sequence). CDR3 bases: TGTGCCAGCAGGGGACAGGGGTACATGAACACTGAAGCTTTCTTT. As protein: CASRGQGYMNTEAFF.

The chain couples TRBV27 to TRBJ2-3, with TRBD2 matching over 9 bases. The J segment lost 1 base and the V segment lost 6 bases, leaving 5 bases of the junction unmatched. Germline-derived CDR1 and CDR2 are MNHEY and SMNVEV (reference sequence). The CDR3 totals 15 residues. In DNA, the CDR3 is TGTGCCAGCAGCGCGGGACTAGCAGGCACAGATACGCAGTATTTT. Translation gives CASSAGLAGTDTQYF.

This clone was detected once. The V gene is TRBV7-2, the J gene TRBJ2-1; 7 nucleotides align to TRBD2. The germline V gene has CDR1 SGHTA and CDR2 FQGNSA. V gave up 6 bases and J gave up 5 bases; unmatched junction bases: 7. This CDR3 region has 14 residues. The CDR3 region is CASRNVRGDNEQFF. DNA of the CDR3: TGTGCCAGCAGAAACGTCCGGGGGGACAATGAGCAGTTCTTC.

V is TRBV9 and J is TRBJ1-2, with D unclear. Germline V lookup: CDR1 SGDLS, CDR2 YYNGEE. The ends were cut back, 1 base at V and 4 bases at J, with 8 bases in the middle. The CDR3 runs 13 residues. The CDR3 loop reads CASSVRVSYGYTF. CDR3 DNA sequence: TGTGCCAGCAGCGTACGGGTTTCCTATGGCTACACCTTC.

The rearrangement joins TRBV19 to TRBJ2-5, with 7 bases lining up with TRBD1. V lost 3 bases and J lost 2; bases outside the gene matches: 3. The germline V gene encodes CDR1 LNHDA and CDR2 SQIVND (reference sequence). The CDR3 sequence is 14 residues long. In nucleotides, the CDR3 is TGTGCCAGTAGTATTGGGACAGCGCAAGAGACCCAGTACTTC. Amino acids: CASSIGTAQETQYF.

Points on this clone: A junction boundary mismatches the germline segment, possibly from a read error. CDR3 nucleotide sequence: TGTGCCAGCAGTATAGGACTAGGCCTAGTCTTC. Its protein is CASSIGLGLVF. The chain joins TRBV6-6 to TRBJ2-1; 7 bases are shared with TRBD2. Per the germline V gene, CDR1 is MNHNY and CDR2 is SVGAGI (reference sequence). The CDR3 is 11 amino acids.

The V call is TRBV4-2, the J call TRBJ1-3, with D unclear. The CDR3 has 14 amino acids. The germline CDR1 and CDR2 sequences are LGHNA and YNFKEQ. V lost 1 base, J lost 6 bases, and 10 bases lay in between. The CDR3 coding sequence is TGTGCCAGCAGCCAAGGGGTAACAGCAAACACCATATATTTT. Amino acids: CASSQGVTANTIYF.

This clone was picked up one time. This chain links TRBV30 with TRBJ2-1; TRBD1 agrees at 8 bases. The germline V gene encodes CDR1 GTSNPN and CDR2 SVGIG (reference sequence). The trim removed 0 bases at V and 6 bases at J, leaving 1 base unmatched. The CDR3 consists of 13 residues. CDR3 residues: CAWSVQGGNEQFF. CDR3 coding DNA: TGTGCCTGGAGTGTACAGGGGGGCAATGAGCAGTTCTTC. Full variable domain (missing parts from reference TRBV30 and TRBJ2-1): SQTIHQWPATLVQPVGSPLSLECTVEGTSNPNLYWYRQAAGRGLQLLFYSVGIGQISSEVPQNLSASRPQDRQFILSSKKLLLSDSGFYLCAWSVQGGNEQFFGPGTRLTVL.

This chain uses TRBV4-3 with TRBJ2-5; D possibly corresponds to TRBD2 (6 bases). CDR1 LGHNA and CDR2 YSLEER come from the germline V gene. The CDR3 loop spans 16 amino acids. With 3 bases removed from V and 4 bases from J, the gap between germline ends came to 18 bases. This CDR3 is CASSQGTSSRGETQYF. The CDR3 nucleotides are TGCGCCAGCAGCCAGGGCACTAGCTCAAGGGGAGAGACCCAGTACTTC.

The chain has TRBV11-3 and TRBJ2-2; 9 bases match TRBD2. V lost 5 bases, J lost 5 bases, and 12 bases stayed unmatched. Germline CDR1 and CDR2: SGHNT and YENEEA. The length of the CDR3 is 17 residues. CDR3 region: CASSPFSGSLGTGELFF. For the CDR3, the DNA is TGTGCCAGCAGCCCCTTTAGCGGGAGCTTGGGAACCGGGGAGCTGTTTTTT.

There are many counts of this clone. The V call is TRBV27, the J call TRBJ2-1; the match to TRBD2 covers 14 bases. This CDR3 region has 17 residues. Germline V lookup: CDR1 MNHEY, CDR2 SMNVEV (reference sequence). With V trimmed by 5 bases and J by 6 bases, 9 bases remained unmatched. CDR3: CASSHRTSGGTGNEQFF. CDR3 in DNA: TGTGCCAGCAGTCATAGGACTAGCGGGGGGACAGGCAATGAGCAGTTCTTC.

The CDR3 protein is CASSVQFRNTEAFF. The CDR3 DNA is TGTGCCAGCAGTGTTCAGTTCAGGAACACTGAAGCTTTCTTT. The chain recombines TRBV2 with TRBJ1-1; D not certain. V was shortened by 4 bases and J by 1 base, with 10 bases between the two germline ends. Germline V lookup: CDR1 SNHLY, CDR2 FYNNEI. The CDR3 spans 14 residues.

V is TRBV5-4 and J is TRBJ1-1; weak D call: TRBD1 (5 bases). The CDR3 is 15 residues long. CDR1 and CDR2 (germline): SGHNT, YYREEE (reference sequence). V was shortened by 3 bases and J by 0 bases, with 12 bases between the two germline ends. CDR3 in amino acids: CASSSYTGLNTEAFF. For the CDR3, the DNA is TGTGCCAGCAGCTCCTATACAGGTTTGAACACTGAAGCTTTCTTT.

This chain uses TRBV4-1 with TRBJ2-7; D is possibly TRBD2 (6 bases). Germline V gene lookup returns CDR1 MGHRA and CDR2 YSYEKL. With 3 bases removed from V and 3 bases from J, the gap between germline ends came to 9 bases. This CDR3 has 13 residues. This CDR3 is CASSHATSYEQYF. CDR3 sequence (DNA): TGCGCCAGCAGCCATGCGACTAGCTACGAGCAGTACTTC.

The chain is built from TRBV28 and TRBJ2-2, with D perhaps matching TRBD2 (7 bases). The length of the CDR3 is 14 residues. The V end lost 8 bases, the J end lost 8 bases, and 18 bases lay between the germline ends. Germline-derived CDR1 and CDR2 are MDHEN and SYDVKM. CDR3 protein: CASQEGGLAGELFF. CDR3 coding DNA: TGTGCCAGCCAGGAGGGGGGGCTCGCGGGGGAGCTGTTTTTT.

This chain links TRBV28 with TRBJ1-1; D unresolved. Trimming left V 2 bases short and J 9 bases short, with 7 bases between. The CDR3 has 11 residues. Per the germline V gene, CDR1 is MDHEN and CDR2 is SYDVKM. The CDR3: CASSLGEKAFF. The CDR3 DNA reads as TGTGCCAGCAGTTTAGGGGAGAAAGCTTTCTTT. Using reference TRBV28 and TRBJ1-1 for the parts outside the CDR3, the full variable domain is DVKVTQSSRYLVKRTGEKVFLECVQDMDHENMFWYRQDPGLGLRLIYFSYDVKMKEKGDIPEGYSVSREKKERFSLILESASTNQTSMYLCASSLGEKAFFGQGTRLTVV.

This chain connects TRBV6-5 to TRBJ2-1; 7 bases fit TRBD2. Germline CDR1 is MNHEY and CDR2 is SVGAGI. This CDR3 spans 12 amino acids. V dropped 2 bases and J dropped 13; count of bases not matched to a gene: 5. CDR3 coding DNA: TGTGCCAGCAGTTACGGGGGGGATAGACAGTTCTTC. Protein sequence: CASSYGGDRQFF.

V gene TRBV21-1 combines with J gene TRBJ1-6; the D segment call TRBD1 is taken from the table without a DNA check. TRBV21-1 is a pseudogene segment. The CDR3 has 15 residues. In DNA, the CDR3 is TGTGCCAGCAGCAGGGGGACAGGGAATAATTCACCCCTCCACTTT. It is translated as CASSRGTGNNSPLHF.